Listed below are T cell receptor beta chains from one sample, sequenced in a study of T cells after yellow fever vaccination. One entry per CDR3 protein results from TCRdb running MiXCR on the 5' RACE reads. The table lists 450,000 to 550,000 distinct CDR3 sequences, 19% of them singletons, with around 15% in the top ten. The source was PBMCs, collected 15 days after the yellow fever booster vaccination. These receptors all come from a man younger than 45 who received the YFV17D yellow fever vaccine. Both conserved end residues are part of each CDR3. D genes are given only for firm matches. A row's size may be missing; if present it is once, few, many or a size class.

CDR3 protein: CASSFTGQDIQYF; CDR3 DNA: TGTGCCAGCAGTTTTACAGGGCAGGACATTCAGTACTTC; V gene: TRBV7-2; D gene: NA; CDR3 length: 13; clone size: NA; J gene: TRBJ2-4
CDR3 protein: CASRQGGQPQHF; CDR3 DNA: TGTGCCAGCAGGCAGGGAGGTCAGCCCCAGCATTTT; V gene: TRBV28; D gene: NA; CDR3 length: 12; clone size: few; J gene: TRBJ1-5
CDR3 protein: CASSQGLAGTGEQYF; CDR3 DNA: TGTGCCAGCAGCCAAGGACTAGCGGGAACGGGCGAGCAGTACTTC; V gene: TRBV7-2; D gene: TRBD2; CDR3 length: 15; clone size: few; J gene: TRBJ2-7
CDR3 protein: CASSFAGISYNEQFF; CDR3 DNA: TGTGCCAGCAGCTTCGCGGGAATCTCCTACAATGAGCAGTTCTTC; V gene: TRBV13; D gene: NA; CDR3 length: 15; clone size: few; J gene: TRBJ2-1
CDR3 protein: CASSPAGGEYEQYF; CDR3 DNA: TGTGCCAGCAGCCCGGCGGGAGGAGAATACGAGCAGTACTTC; V gene: TRBV7-2; D gene: TRBD2; CDR3 length: 14; clone size: few; J gene: TRBJ2-7
CDR3 protein: CASSDRPYEQYF; CDR3 DNA: TGTGCCAGCAGTGACAGACCCTACGAGCAGTACTTC; V gene: TRBV6-2/TRBV6-3; D gene: NA; CDR3 length: 12; clone size: NA; J gene: TRBJ2-7
CDR3 protein: CASSAGDRVGYGYTF; CDR3 DNA: TGTGCCAGCAGCGCGGGAGACAGGGTCGGCTATGGCTACACCTTC; V gene: TRBV9; D gene: TRBD1; CDR3 length: 15; clone size: few; J gene: TRBJ1-2
CDR3 protein: CASSLPHSRYEQYF; CDR3 DNA: TGTGCCAGCAGCCTCCCCCACTCCCGCTACGAGCAGTACTTC; V gene: TRBV7-2; D gene: NA; CDR3 length: 14; clone size: NA; J gene: TRBJ2-7
CDR3 protein: CASSLGNNPTDTQYF; CDR3 DNA: TGTGCCAGCAGCTTAGGAAACAACCCCACAGATACGCAGTATTTT; V gene: TRBV7-9; D gene: NA; CDR3 length: 15; clone size: NA; J gene: TRBJ2-3
CDR3 protein: CASDPGEWSNQPQHF; CDR3 DNA: TGTGCCAGTGACCCGGGGGAGTGGAGCAATCAGCCCCAGCATTTT; V gene: TRBV7-2; D gene: NA; CDR3 length: 15; clone size: few; J gene: TRBJ1-5
CDR3 protein: CASSQRTGVGYTF; CDR3 DNA: TGTGCCAGCAGCCAACGTACAGGGGTTGGCTACACCTTC; V gene: TRBV5-6; D gene: TRBD1; CDR3 length: 13; clone size: few; J gene: TRBJ1-2
CDR3 protein: CAISDPKDSYEQYF; CDR3 DNA: TGTGCCATCAGTGACCCTAAGGACAGTTACGAGCAGTACTTC; V gene: TRBV10-3; D gene: NA; CDR3 length: 14; clone size: NA; J gene: TRBJ2-7
CDR3 protein: CASSSQRNTGELFF; CDR3 DNA: TGTGCCAGCAGCTCACAACGGAACACCGGGGAGCTGTTTTTT; V gene: TRBV11-2; D gene: NA; CDR3 length: 14; clone size: few; J gene: TRBJ2-2
CDR3 protein: CSALRRASDTQYF; CDR3 DNA: TGCAGTGCTCTCAGACGAGCATCGGATACGCAGTATTTT; V gene: TRBV20-1; D gene: NA; CDR3 length: 13; clone size: NA; J gene: TRBJ2-3
CDR3 protein: CSAGNQNTEAFF; CDR3 DNA: TGCAGCGCCGGAAATCAGAACACTGAAGCTTTCTTT; V gene: TRBV29-1; D gene: NA; CDR3 length: 12; clone size: NA; J gene: TRBJ1-1
CDR3 protein: CASSSGTNSYNEQFF; CDR3 DNA: TGTGCCAGCAGCTCCGGGACAAACTCCTACAATGAGCAGTTCTTC; V gene: TRBV6-2/TRBV6-3; D gene: NA; CDR3 length: 15; clone size: NA; J gene: TRBJ2-1
CDR3 protein: CSASRVAGGGYGYTF; CDR3 DNA: TGCAGTGCTAGTAGGGTGGCCGGGGGAGGCTATGGCTACACCTTC; V gene: TRBV20-1; D gene: NA; CDR3 length: 15; clone size: few; J gene: TRBJ1-2
CDR3 protein: CASSGLAQETQYF; CDR3 DNA: TGTGCCAGCAGCGGACTAGCCCAAGAGACCCAGTACTTC; V gene: TRBV7-9; D gene: TRBD2; CDR3 length: 13; clone size: NA; J gene: TRBJ2-5
CDR3 protein: CASSPGAGRQETQYF; CDR3 DNA: TGCGCCAGCAGCCCCGGGGCGGGGAGACAAGAGACCCAGTACTTC; V gene: TRBV5-1; D gene: NA; CDR3 length: 15; clone size: NA; J gene: TRBJ2-5
CDR3 protein: CASSYSRASGRDTQYF; CDR3 DNA: TGTGCCAGCAGTTACTCTCGGGCTAGCGGGAGAGATACGCAGTATTTT; V gene: TRBV6-5; D gene: TRBD2; CDR3 length: 16; clone size: NA; J gene: TRBJ2-3
CDR3 protein: CASSLDDGVTDTQYF; CDR3 DNA: TGTGCCAGCAGCTTAGATGATGGGGTGACAGATACGCAGTATTTT; V gene: TRBV11-2; D gene: NA; CDR3 length: 15; clone size: NA; J gene: TRBJ2-3
CDR3 protein: CASSPGGVNEQYF; CDR3 DNA: TGTGCCAGCAGCCCCGGGGGGGTAAACGAGCAGTACTTC; V gene: TRBV27; D gene: TRBD2; CDR3 length: 13; clone size: few; J gene: TRBJ2-7
CDR3 protein: CASSLRGGYNEQFF; CDR3 DNA: TGCGCCAGCAGCTTGAGAGGCGGCTACAATGAGCAGTTCTTC; V gene: TRBV5-1; D gene: NA; CDR3 length: 14; clone size: few; J gene: TRBJ2-1
CDR3 protein: CASSLDPSRGNTEAFF; CDR3 DNA: TGTGCCAGCAGCTTAGACCCATCCAGGGGGAACACTGAAGCTTTCTTT; V gene: TRBV7-9; D gene: NA; CDR3 length: 16; clone size: NA; J gene: TRBJ1-1
CDR3 protein: CASSVVTGDEAFF; CDR3 DNA: TGTGCCAGCAGCGTAGTTACAGGGGATGAAGCTTTCTTT; V gene: TRBV9; D gene: TRBD1; CDR3 length: 13; clone size: NA; J gene: TRBJ1-1
CDR3 protein: CALAGGFTDTQYF; CDR3 DNA: TGTGCTTTAGCGGGAGGGTTCACAGATACGCAGTATTTT; V gene: TRBV28; D gene: TRBD2; CDR3 length: 13; clone size: few; J gene: TRBJ2-3
CDR3 protein: CSVRSPSGQETQYF; CDR3 DNA: TGCAGCGTTCGGAGTCCTAGTGGGCAAGAGACCCAGTACTTC; V gene: TRBV29-1; D gene: NA; CDR3 length: 14; clone size: once; J gene: TRBJ2-5
CDR3 protein: CASSLERANPATEAFF; CDR3 DNA: TGCGCCAGCAGCTTGGAAAGAGCGAACCCGGCCACTGAAGCTTTCTTT; V gene: TRBV5-1; D gene: NA; CDR3 length: 16; clone size: NA; J gene: TRBJ1-1
CDR3 protein: CASSRTTAGGDSPLHF; CDR3 DNA: TGTGCCAGTAGTAGAACCACAGCCGGCGGGGATTCACCCCTCCACTTT; V gene: TRBV19; D gene: NA; CDR3 length: 16; clone size: few; J gene: TRBJ1-6
CDR3 protein: CASSSQKGGRGAFF; CDR3 DNA: TGTGCCAGCAGCTCCCAAAAGGGCGGTAGGGGAGCTTTCTTT; V gene: TRBV5-6; D gene: NA; CDR3 length: 14; clone size: NA; J gene: TRBJ1-1
CDR3 protein: CASSGTLDTQYF; CDR3 DNA: TGCGCCAGCAGCGGAACGTTAGATACGCAGTATTTT; V gene: TRBV5-1; D gene: NA; CDR3 length: 12; clone size: few; J gene: TRBJ2-3
CDR3 protein: CSVVAARSYNEQFF; CDR3 DNA: TGCAGCGTTGTTGCGGCTCGCTCCTACAATGAGCAGTTCTTC; V gene: TRBV29-1; D gene: NA; CDR3 length: 14; clone size: NA; J gene: TRBJ2-1
CDR3 protein: CASSFQSGTTEYPNEQFF; CDR3 DNA: TGTGCCAGCAGTTTCCAATCCGGGACGACGGAATATCCTAATGAGCAGTTCTTC; V gene: TRBV28; D gene: NA; CDR3 length: 18; clone size: NA; J gene: TRBJ2-1
CDR3 protein: CASSLFGAPPYNEQFF; CDR3 DNA: TGTGCCAGCAGCTTATTTGGGGCACCCCCCTACAATGAGCAGTTCTTC; V gene: TRBV7-9; D gene: NA; CDR3 length: 16; clone size: few; J gene: TRBJ2-1
CDR3 protein: CASSLSPGQLSEQFF; CDR3 DNA: TGTGCCAGCAGCCTTTCCCCGGGACAGCTAAGTGAGCAGTTCTTC; V gene: TRBV11-2; D gene: TRBD1; CDR3 length: 15; clone size: few; J gene: TRBJ2-1
CDR3 protein: CASSPRAGADEQYF; CDR3 DNA: TGTGCCAGCAGTCCCAGGGCGGGGGCTGACGAGCAGTACTTC; V gene: TRBV12-3/TRBV12-4; D gene: NA; CDR3 length: 14; clone size: few; J gene: TRBJ2-7
CDR3 protein: CSARELAGAYNEQFF; CDR3 DNA: TGCAGTGCCCGAGAACTAGCGGGGGCCTACAATGAGCAGTTCTTC; V gene: TRBV20-1; D gene: TRBD2; CDR3 length: 15; clone size: few; J gene: TRBJ2-1
CDR3 protein: CASSSAQTAIEQFF; CDR3 DNA: TGCGCCAGCAGCTCGGCCCAAACGGCAATTGAGCAGTTCTTC; V gene: TRBV5-1; D gene: NA; CDR3 length: 14; clone size: few; J gene: TRBJ2-1
CDR3 protein: CASSLARGGLDEQYF; CDR3 DNA: TGTGCCAGCAGTTTAGCGCGCGGGGGGCTCGACGAGCAGTACTTC; V gene: TRBV12-3/TRBV12-4; D gene: TRBD2; CDR3 length: 15; clone size: few; J gene: TRBJ2-7
CDR3 protein: CASSRRDRGSYEQYF; CDR3 DNA: TGCGCCAGCAGCCGACGGGACAGGGGTTCCTACGAGCAGTACTTC; V gene: TRBV4-3; D gene: TRBD1; CDR3 length: 15; clone size: few; J gene: TRBJ2-7
CDR3 protein: CASSDQGAAGGGEQFF; CDR3 DNA: TGTGCCAGCAGTGACCAGGGTGCAGCGGGAGGGGGTGAGCAGTTCTTC; V gene: TRBV6-4; D gene: TRBD2; CDR3 length: 16; clone size: few; J gene: TRBJ2-1
CDR3 protein: CASSLGGGRKDF; CDR3 DNA: TGTGCCAGCAGCTTAGGCGGGGGGCGCAAGGATTTT; V gene: TRBV7-2; D gene: TRBD2; CDR3 length: 12; clone size: NA; J gene: TRBJ2-3
CDR3 protein: CASSFAGGSTYTDTQYF; CDR3 DNA: TGTGCCAGCAGTTTTGCTGGCGGGTCCACCTACACAGATACGCAGTATTTT; V gene: TRBV12-3/TRBV12-4; D gene: NA; CDR3 length: 17; clone size: few; J gene: TRBJ2-3
CDR3 protein: CASSHAAGVQETQYF; CDR3 DNA: TGCGCCAGCAGCCACGCGGCGGGAGTCCAAGAGACCCAGTACTTC; V gene: TRBV5-1; D gene: TRBD2; CDR3 length: 15; clone size: few; J gene: TRBJ2-5
CDR3 protein: CASSSGLAGTADTQYF; CDR3 DNA: TGTGCCAGCAGCTCGGGACTAGCGGGAACCGCAGATACGCAGTATTTT; V gene: TRBV7-9; D gene: TRBD2; CDR3 length: 16; clone size: few; J gene: TRBJ2-3
CDR3 protein: CSVDKTNTGELFF; CDR3 DNA: TGCAGCGTTGATAAGACGAACACCGGGGAGCTGTTTTTT; V gene: TRBV29-1; D gene: NA; CDR3 length: 13; clone size: NA; J gene: TRBJ2-2
CDR3 protein: CASRQEFPGVVAFF; CDR3 DNA: TGTGCCAGCAGGCAGGAGTTCCCCGGAGTTGTAGCTTTCTTT; V gene: TRBV12-3/TRBV12-4; D gene: NA; CDR3 length: 14; clone size: NA; J gene: TRBJ1-1
CDR3 protein: CSASRPQGREAFF; CDR3 DNA: TGCAGTGCTTCACGACCACAGGGGCGAGAAGCTTTCTTT; V gene: TRBV20-1; D gene: TRBD1; CDR3 length: 13; clone size: few; J gene: TRBJ1-1
CDR3 protein: CSVIQAGLYTF; CDR3 DNA: TGCAGCGTAATCCAAGCGGGGCTCTACACCTTC; V gene: TRBV29-1; D gene: NA; CDR3 length: 11; clone size: NA; J gene: TRBJ1-2
CDR3 protein: CSAGSYRDLNQPQHF; CDR3 DNA: TGCAGTGCAGGGTCTTACAGGGACCTCAATCAGCCCCAGCATTTT; V gene: TRBV20-1; D gene: NA; CDR3 length: 15; clone size: NA; J gene: TRBJ1-5
CDR3 protein: CASSFPPTSTSGRAVTDTQYF; CDR3 DNA: TGTGCCAGCAGCTTCCCCCCGACTTCGACTAGCGGGAGGGCCGTGACAGATACGCAGTATTTT; V gene: TRBV11-2; D gene: TRBD2; CDR3 length: 21; clone size: NA; J gene: TRBJ2-3
CDR3 protein: CASSLDRTGPYEQYF; CDR3 DNA: TGTGCCAGCAGCTTAGACCGGACAGGGCCCTACGAGCAGTACTTC; V gene: TRBV11-2; D gene: TRBD1; CDR3 length: 15; clone size: NA; J gene: TRBJ2-7
CDR3 protein: CASSPLASANTGELFF; CDR3 DNA: TGTGCCAGCTCACCCCTGGCCTCGGCGAACACCGGGGAGCTGTTTTTT; V gene: TRBV18; D gene: NA; CDR3 length: 16; clone size: NA; J gene: TRBJ2-2
CDR3 protein: CSAPRGDTEAFF; CDR3 DNA: TGCAGCGCCCCCCGAGGGGACACTGAAGCTTTCTTT; V gene: TRBV29-1; D gene: NA; CDR3 length: 12; clone size: NA; J gene: TRBJ1-1
CDR3 protein: CASSQGVNTQYF; CDR3 DNA: TGTGCCAGCAGCCAGGGGGTAAATACGCAGTATTTT; V gene: TRBV7-9; D gene: TRBD1; CDR3 length: 12; clone size: few; J gene: TRBJ2-3
CDR3 protein: CASSRSTSGNNNEQFF; CDR3 DNA: TGTGCCAGCAGCCGTTCGACTAGCGGGAACAACAATGAGCAGTTCTTC; V gene: TRBV11-3; D gene: TRBD2; CDR3 length: 16; clone size: few; J gene: TRBJ2-1
CDR3 protein: CSARGTSGHQETQYF; CDR3 DNA: TGCAGTGCTAGAGGCACTAGCGGGCACCAAGAGACCCAGTACTTC; V gene: TRBV20-1; D gene: TRBD2; CDR3 length: 15; clone size: NA; J gene: TRBJ2-5
CDR3 protein: CASSLPPNEQYF; CDR3 DNA: TGCGCCAGCAGCCTGCCCCCCAACGAGCAGTACTTC; V gene: TRBV5-1; D gene: NA; CDR3 length: 12; clone size: few; J gene: TRBJ2-7
CDR3 protein: CATSRDPAETSGRAIYEQYF; CDR3 DNA: TGTGCCACCAGCAGAGATCCTGCCGAGACTAGCGGGAGGGCCATCTACGAGCAGTACTTC; V gene: TRBV15; D gene: TRBD2; CDR3 length: 20; clone size: NA; J gene: TRBJ2-7